This T cell receptor (beta chain) was observed in a study of blood T cell repertoires in COVID-19. V lost 6 bases, J lost 0 bases, and 11 bases lay in between. Germline V CDR1 and CDR2: MNHEY, SVGAGI. The length of the CDR3 is 15 residues. Clones were read by immunoSEQ multiplex PCR, and TCRdb kept only the in-frame ones, dropping some. The repertoire includes about 240,000 clones, about 83% of them detected once, and 5.5% sits in the top ten. The table lists this clone with a few counts. Sequencing used peripheral blood. The V gene is TRBV6-5, the J gene TRBJ2-2; D might be TRBD1 (6 bases). This clonotype was obtained from a human donor in a cohort sampled during active COVID-19. In DNA form, the CDR3 reads TGTGCCAGCAGCCGGACAGCCCCGAACACCGGGGAGCTGTTTTTT. Protein sequence: CASSRTAPNTGELFF.